The clone carrying this TCR beta chain was counted many times. The sample originates from a study of response to subunit inactivated influenza vaccine. TCRdb reanalysed the RT-PCR reads using MiXCR and keeps one entry per CDR3 protein. The sample has more than 600,000 distinct CDR3 sequences, 15% to 20% seen once. The CDR3 is 12 amino acids. CDR1 is SQVTM and CDR2 is ANQGSEA in the germline V gene. V was trimmed by 3 bases and J by 4 bases, leaving 8 bases between them. The source of this sequence is a man aged 50 to 59 who received an inactivated influenza vaccine. Sample: PBMCs from blood, taken roughly 5 days after vaccination. This rearrangement joins TRBV29-1 to TRBJ2-3; possible D gene TRBD2, 5 bases. CDR3 residues: CSVERGPDTQYF. DNA of the CDR3: TGCAGCGTTGAGCGCGGGCCAGATACGCAGTATTTT.